These 2 T cell receptor beta chains originate from one sample sequenced in a study of T cell changes during pregnancy in multiple sclerosis. Profiled with immunoSEQ multiplex PCR; TCRdb holds only in-frame clones, not every one. The sample has roughly 40,000 clones; more than 90% are singletons. Sequencing was performed on CD4+ T cells from peripheral blood mononuclear cells, taken after pregnancy. The receptors originated from a female donor in good health, enrolled as a control in a pregnancy study.

This chain links TRBV10-2 with TRBJ1-5, with 11 bases that match TRBD1. The germline V gene encodes CDR1 WSHSY and CDR2 SAAADI. After removal of 6 bases from V and 10 bases from J, the junction contained 5 bases not matched to a gene. The CDR3 has 13 residues. CDR3 in amino acids: CASSPGQGVPQHF. CDR3 in DNA: TGCGCCAGCAGCCCGGGACAGGGGGTACCCCAGCATTTT.

The chain has TRBV23-1 and TRBJ1-3, with 8 bases aligning to TRBD1. TRBV23-1 is noted as an ORF with a role that remains uncertain. Trimming cost V 9 bases and J 4 bases; bases outside gene matches: 5. There are 13 residues in the CDR3. The CDR3 DNA is TGCGCCAGTTTACCAGGGGGCGGAAACACCATATATTTT. It specifies CASLPGGGNTIYF.